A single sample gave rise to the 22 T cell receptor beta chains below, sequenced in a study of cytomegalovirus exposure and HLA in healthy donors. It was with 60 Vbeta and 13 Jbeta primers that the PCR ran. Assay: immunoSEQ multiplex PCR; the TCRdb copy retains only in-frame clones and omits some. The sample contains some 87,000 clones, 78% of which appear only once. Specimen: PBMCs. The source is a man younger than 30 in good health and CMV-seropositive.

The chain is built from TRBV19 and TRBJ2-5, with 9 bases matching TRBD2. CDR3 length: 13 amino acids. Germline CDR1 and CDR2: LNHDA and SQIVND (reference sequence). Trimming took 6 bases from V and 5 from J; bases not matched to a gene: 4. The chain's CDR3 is CASRQTSGETQYF. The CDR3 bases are TGTGCCAGTAGGCAGACTAGCGGTGAGACCCAGTACTTC.

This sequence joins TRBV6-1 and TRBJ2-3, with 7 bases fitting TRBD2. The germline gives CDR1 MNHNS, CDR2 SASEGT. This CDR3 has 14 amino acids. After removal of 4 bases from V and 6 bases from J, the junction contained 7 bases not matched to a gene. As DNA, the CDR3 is TGTGCCAGCAGTGCCGGGACTACCCCTGATACGCAGTATTTT. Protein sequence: CASSAGTTPDTQYF.

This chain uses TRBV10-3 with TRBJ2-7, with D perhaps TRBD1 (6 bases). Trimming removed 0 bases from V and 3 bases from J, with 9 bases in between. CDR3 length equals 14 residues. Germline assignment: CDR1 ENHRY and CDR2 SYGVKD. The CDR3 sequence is CAISESATGYEQYF. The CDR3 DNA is TGTGCCATCAGTGAGTCTGCGACAGGCTACGAGCAGTACTTC.

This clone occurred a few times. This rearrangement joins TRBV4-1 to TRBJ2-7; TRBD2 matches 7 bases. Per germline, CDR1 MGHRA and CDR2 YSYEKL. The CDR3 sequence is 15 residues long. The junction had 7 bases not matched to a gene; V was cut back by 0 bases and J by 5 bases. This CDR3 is CASSQDGWRGNEQYF. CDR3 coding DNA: TGCGCCAGCAGCCAAGATGGGTGGCGGGGGAACGAGCAGTACTTC.

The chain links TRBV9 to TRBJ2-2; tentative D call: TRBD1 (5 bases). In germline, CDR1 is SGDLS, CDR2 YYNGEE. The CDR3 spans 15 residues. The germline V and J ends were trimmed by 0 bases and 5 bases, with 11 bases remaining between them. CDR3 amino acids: CASSVEGRATGELFF. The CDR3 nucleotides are TGTGCCAGCAGCGTAGAAGGCAGGGCGACCGGGGAGCTGTTTTTT.

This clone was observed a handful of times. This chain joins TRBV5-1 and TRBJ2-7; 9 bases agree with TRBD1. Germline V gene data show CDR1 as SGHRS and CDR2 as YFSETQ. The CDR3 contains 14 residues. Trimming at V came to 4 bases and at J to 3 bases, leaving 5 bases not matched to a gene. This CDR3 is CASSAGTGNYEQYF. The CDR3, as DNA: TGCGCCAGCAGCGCCGGGACAGGGAACTACGAGCAGTACTTC. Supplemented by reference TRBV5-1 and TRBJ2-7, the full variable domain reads KAGVTQTPRYLIKTRGQQVTLSCSPISGHRSVSWYQQTPGQGLQFLFEYFSETQRNKGNFPGRFSGRQFSNSRSEMNVSTLELGDSALYLCASSAGTGNYEQYFGPGTRLTVT.

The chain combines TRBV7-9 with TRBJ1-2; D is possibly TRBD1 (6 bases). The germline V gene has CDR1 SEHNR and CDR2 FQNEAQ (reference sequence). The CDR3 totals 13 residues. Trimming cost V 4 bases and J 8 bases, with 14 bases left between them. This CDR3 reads CASSSFYREGYTF. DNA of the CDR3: TGTGCCAGCAGCTCTTTCTACAGGGAAGGCTACACCTTC.

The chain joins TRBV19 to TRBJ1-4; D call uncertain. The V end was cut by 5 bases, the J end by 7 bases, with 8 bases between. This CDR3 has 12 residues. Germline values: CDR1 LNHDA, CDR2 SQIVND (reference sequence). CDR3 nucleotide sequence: TGTGCCAGTAGTTTCCCAGGTGAAAAACTGTTTTTT. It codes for CASSFPGEKLFF. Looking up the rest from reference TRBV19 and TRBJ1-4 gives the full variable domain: DGGITQSPKYLFRKEGQNVTLSCEQNLNHDAMYWYRQDPGQGLRLIYYSQIVNDFQKGDIAEGYSVSREKKESFPLTVTSAQKNPTAFYLCASSFPGEKLFFGSGTQLSVL.

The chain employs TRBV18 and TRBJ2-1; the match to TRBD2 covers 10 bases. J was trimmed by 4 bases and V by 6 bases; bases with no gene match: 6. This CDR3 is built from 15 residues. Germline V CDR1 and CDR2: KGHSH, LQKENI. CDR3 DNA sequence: TGTGCCAGCTCTCCAAGCGGGAGGGATTACAATGAGCAGTTCTTC. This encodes CASSPSGRDYNEQFF.

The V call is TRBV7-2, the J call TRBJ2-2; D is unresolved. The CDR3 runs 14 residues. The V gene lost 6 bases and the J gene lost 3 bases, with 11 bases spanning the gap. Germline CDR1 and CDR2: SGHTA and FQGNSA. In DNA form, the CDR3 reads TGTGCCAGCAGATCTAATGGTCACACCGGGGAGCTGTTTTTT. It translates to CASRSNGHTGELFF.

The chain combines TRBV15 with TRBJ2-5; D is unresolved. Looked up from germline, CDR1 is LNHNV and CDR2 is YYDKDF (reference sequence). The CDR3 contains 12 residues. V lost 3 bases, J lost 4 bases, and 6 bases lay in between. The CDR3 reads CATSRARETQYF. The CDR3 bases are TGTGCCACCAGCAGGGCCCGAGAGACCCAGTACTTC.

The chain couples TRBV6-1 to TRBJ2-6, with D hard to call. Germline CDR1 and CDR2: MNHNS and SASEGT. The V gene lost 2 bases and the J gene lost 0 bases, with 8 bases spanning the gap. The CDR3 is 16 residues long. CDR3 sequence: CASSETHASGANVLTF. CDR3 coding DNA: TGTGCCAGCAGTGAAACTCATGCCTCTGGGGCCAACGTCCTGACTTTC.

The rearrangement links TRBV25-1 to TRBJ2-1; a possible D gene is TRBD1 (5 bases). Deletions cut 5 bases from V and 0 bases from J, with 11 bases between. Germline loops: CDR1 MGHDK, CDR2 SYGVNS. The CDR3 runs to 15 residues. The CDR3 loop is CASSITGSSYNEQFF. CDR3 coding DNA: TGTGCCAGCAGTATTACAGGTAGCTCCTACAATGAGCAGTTCTTC.

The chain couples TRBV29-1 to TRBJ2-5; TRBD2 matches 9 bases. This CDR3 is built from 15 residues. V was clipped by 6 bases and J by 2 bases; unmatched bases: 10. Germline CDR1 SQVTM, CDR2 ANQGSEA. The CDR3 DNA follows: TGCAGCGTCTCCAACCCTAGCGGGATGCAAGAGACCCAGTACTTC. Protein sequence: CSVSNPSGMQETQYF.

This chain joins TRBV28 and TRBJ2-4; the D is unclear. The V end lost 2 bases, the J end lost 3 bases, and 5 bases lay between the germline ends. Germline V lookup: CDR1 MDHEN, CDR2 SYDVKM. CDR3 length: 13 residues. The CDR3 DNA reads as TGTGCCAGCAGTTTAGGCGGCAAAAACATTCAGTACTTC. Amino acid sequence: CASSLGGKNIQYF.

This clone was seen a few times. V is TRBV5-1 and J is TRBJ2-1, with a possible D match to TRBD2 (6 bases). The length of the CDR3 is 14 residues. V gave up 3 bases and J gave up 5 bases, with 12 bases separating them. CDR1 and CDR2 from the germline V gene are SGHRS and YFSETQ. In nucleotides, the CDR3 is TGCGCCAGCAGCTATCGGGAGACCGACAATGAGCAGTTCTTC. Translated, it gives CASSYRETDNEQFF. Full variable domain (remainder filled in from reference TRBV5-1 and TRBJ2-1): KAGVTQTPRYLIKTRGQQVTLSCSPISGHRSVSWYQQTPGQGLQFLFEYFSETQRNKGNFPGRFSGRQFSNSRSEMNVSTLELGDSALYLCASSYRETDNEQFFGPGTRLTVL.

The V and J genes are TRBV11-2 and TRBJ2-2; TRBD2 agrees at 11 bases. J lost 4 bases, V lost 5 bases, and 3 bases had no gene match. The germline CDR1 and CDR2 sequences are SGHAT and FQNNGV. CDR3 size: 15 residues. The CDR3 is CASSSSGRATGELFF. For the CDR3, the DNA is TGTGCCAGCAGCAGTAGCGGGAGGGCCACCGGGGAGCTGTTTTTT.

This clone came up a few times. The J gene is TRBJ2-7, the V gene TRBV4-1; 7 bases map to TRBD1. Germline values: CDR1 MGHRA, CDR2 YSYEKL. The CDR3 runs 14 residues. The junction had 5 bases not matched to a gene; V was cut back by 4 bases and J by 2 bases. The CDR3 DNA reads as TGCGCCAGCAGCCGCCGGACAGGAGCCTACGAGCAGTACTTC. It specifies CASSRRTGAYEQYF.

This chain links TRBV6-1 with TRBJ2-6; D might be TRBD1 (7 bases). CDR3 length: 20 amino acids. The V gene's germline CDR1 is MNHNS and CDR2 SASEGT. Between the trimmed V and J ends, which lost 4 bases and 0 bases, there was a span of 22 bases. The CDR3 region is CASSALTAGQKISGANVLTF. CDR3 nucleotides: TGTGCCAGCAGTGCCTTGACCGCGGGACAGAAGATCTCTGGGGCCAACGTCCTGACTTTC.

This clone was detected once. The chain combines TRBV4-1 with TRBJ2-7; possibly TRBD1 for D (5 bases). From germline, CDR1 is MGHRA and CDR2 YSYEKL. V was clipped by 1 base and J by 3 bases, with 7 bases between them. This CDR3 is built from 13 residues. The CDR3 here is CASSQARGYEQYF. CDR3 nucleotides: TGCGCCAGCAGCCAAGCAAGGGGCTACGAGCAGTACTTC.

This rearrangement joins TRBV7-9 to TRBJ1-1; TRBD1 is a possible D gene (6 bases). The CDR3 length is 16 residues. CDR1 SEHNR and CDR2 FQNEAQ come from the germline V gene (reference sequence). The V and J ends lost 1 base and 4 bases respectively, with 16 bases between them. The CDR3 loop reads CASSLGAGTPLTEAFF. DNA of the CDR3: TGTGCCAGCAGCTTAGGGGCCGGGACACCACTCACTGAAGCTTTCTTT.

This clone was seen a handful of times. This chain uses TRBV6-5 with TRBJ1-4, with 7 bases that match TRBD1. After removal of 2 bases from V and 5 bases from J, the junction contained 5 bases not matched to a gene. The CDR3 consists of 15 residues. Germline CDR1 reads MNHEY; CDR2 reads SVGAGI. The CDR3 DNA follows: TGTGCCAGCAGTTACCCCGGGACAGAGAATGAAAAACTGTTTTTT. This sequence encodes CASSYPGTENEKLFF.